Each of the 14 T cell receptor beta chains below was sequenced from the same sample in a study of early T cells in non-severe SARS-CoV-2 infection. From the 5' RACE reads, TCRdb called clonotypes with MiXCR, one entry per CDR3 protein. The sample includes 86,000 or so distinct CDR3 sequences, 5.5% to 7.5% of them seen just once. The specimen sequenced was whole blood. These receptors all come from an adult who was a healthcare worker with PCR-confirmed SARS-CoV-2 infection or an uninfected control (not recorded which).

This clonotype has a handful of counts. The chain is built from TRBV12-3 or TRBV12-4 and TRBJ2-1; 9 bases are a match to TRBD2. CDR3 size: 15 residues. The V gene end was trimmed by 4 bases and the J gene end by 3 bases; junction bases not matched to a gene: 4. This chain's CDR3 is CASSYLAGIYNEQFF. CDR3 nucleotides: TGTGCCAGCAGTTACCTAGCGGGGATCTACAATGAGCAGTTCTTC.

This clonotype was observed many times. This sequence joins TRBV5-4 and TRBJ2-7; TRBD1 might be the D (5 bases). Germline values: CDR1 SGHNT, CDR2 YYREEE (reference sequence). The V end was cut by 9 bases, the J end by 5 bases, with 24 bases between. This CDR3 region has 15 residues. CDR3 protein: CATTVNARQSDEQYF. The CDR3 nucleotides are TGTGCCACCACCGTGAACGCTAGACAGTCCGACGAGCAGTACTTC.

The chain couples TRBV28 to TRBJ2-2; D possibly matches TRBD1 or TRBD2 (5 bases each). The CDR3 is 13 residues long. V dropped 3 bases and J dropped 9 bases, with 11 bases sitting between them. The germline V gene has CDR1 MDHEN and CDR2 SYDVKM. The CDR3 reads CASSFGADRELFF. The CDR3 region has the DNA TGTGCCAGCAGTTTCGGGGCAGATCGGGAGCTGTTTTTT.

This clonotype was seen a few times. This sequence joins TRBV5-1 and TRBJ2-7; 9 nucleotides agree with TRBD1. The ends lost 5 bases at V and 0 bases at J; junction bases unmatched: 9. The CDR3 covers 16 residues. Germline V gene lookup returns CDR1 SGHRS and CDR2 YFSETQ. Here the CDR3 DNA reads TGCGCCAGCAGGGTTGGAGGGACAGGGAGCTCCTACGAGCAGTACTTC. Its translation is CASRVGGTGSSYEQYF.

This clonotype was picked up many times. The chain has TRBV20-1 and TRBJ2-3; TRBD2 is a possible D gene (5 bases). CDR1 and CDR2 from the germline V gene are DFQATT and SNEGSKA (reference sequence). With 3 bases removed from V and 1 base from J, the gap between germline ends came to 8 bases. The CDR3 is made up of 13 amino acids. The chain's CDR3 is CSASGLRTDTQYF. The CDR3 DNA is TGCAGTGCTAGTGGACTCCGCACAGATACGCAGTATTTT.

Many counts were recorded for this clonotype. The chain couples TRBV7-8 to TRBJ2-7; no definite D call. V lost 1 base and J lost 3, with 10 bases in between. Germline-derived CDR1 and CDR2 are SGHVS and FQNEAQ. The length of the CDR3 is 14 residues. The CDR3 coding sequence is TGTGCCAGCAGCTTAGGCGCGTTTGACTACGAGCAGTACTTC. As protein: CASSLGAFDYEQYF.

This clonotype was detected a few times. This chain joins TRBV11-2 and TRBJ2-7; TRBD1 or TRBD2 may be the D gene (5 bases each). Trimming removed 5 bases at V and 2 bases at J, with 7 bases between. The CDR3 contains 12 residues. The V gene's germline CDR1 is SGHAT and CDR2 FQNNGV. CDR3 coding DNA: TGTGCCAGCAGCGGGACCCCCTACGAGCAGTACTTC. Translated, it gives CASSGTPYEQYF.

This CDR3 is CASSSASGESPGGGDTQYF. In DNA, the CDR3 is TGTGCCAGCAGCTCCGCGAGCGGGGAGTCCCCCGGAGGAGGAGATACGCAGTATTTT. This chain joins TRBV11-2 and TRBJ2-3; 7 nucleotides line up with TRBD2. The CDR3 length is 19 residues. V was pared by 4 bases and J by 5 bases, with 21 bases of the junction left unmatched. Germline V gene lookup returns CDR1 SGHAT and CDR2 FQNNGV.

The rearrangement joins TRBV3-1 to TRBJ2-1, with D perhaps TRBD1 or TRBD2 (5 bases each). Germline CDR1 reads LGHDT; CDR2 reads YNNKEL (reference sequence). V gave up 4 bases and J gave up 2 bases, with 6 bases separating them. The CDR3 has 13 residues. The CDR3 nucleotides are TGTGCCAGCAGCCCGGGGCCCTACAATGAGCAGTTCTTC. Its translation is CASSPGPYNEQFF.

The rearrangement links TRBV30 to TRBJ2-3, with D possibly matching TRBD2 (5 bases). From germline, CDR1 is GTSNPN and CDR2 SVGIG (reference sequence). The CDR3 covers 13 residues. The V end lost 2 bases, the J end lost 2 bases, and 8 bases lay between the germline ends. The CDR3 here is CAWSPGDTDTQYF. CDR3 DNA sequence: TGTGCCTGGAGTCCCGGGGACACAGATACGCAGTATTTT.

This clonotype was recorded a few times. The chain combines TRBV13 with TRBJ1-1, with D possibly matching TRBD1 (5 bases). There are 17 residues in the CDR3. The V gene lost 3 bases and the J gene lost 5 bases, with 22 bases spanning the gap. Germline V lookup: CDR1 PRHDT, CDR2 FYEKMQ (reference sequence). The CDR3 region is CASSFRATAAWGTEAFF. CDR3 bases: TGTGCCAGCAGCTTCAGGGCCACCGCGGCGTGGGGGACTGAAGCTTTCTTT.

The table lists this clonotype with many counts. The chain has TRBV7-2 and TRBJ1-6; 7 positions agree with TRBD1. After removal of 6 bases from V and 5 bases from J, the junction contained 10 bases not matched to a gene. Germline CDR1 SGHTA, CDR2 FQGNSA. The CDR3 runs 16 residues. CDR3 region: CASRGVQGQNNSPLHF. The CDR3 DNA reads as TGTGCCAGCAGGGGCGTTCAGGGACAGAATAATTCACCCCTCCACTTT.

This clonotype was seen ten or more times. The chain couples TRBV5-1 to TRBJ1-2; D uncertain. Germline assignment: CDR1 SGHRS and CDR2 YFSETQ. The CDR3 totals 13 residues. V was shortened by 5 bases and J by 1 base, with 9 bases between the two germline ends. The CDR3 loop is CASSQNYNYGYTF. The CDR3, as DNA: TGCGCCAGCAGTCAAAATTATAACTATGGCTACACCTTC.

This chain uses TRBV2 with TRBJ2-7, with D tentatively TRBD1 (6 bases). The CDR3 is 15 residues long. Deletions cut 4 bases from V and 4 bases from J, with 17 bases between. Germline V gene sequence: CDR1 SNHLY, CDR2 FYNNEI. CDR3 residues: CASSASDRRAYEQYF. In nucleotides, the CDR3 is TGTGCCAGCAGTGCTTCGGACAGACGAGCGTACGAGCAGTACTTC. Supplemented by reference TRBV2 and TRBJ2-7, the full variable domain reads EPEVTQTPSHQVTQMGQEVILRCVPISNHLYFYWYRQILGQKVEFLVSFYNNEISEKSEIFDDQFSVERPDGSNFTLKIRSTKLEDSAMYFCASSASDRRAYEQYFGPGTRLTVT.